The 14 T cell receptor beta chains given below trace back to one sample, sequenced in a study of control samples from healthy donors and cancer patients. Clones were sequenced by immunoSEQ multiplex PCR, and TCRdb holds only the in-frame ones, with some missing. The sample yields about 180,000 clones, roughly 92% seen once. Input material: blood. All receptors come from a young man in good health.

This clone was seen only once. The CDR3, as DNA: TGCGCCAGCAGCCAAGATTTTCGAGGGACAGGCTATGGCTACACCTTC. This codes for CASSQDFRGTGYGYTF. The chain employs TRBV4-1 and TRBJ1-2; 8 nucleotides align to TRBD1. Germline V CDR1 and CDR2: MGHRA, YSYEKL. Losses at the gene ends were 0 bases for V and 4 bases for J; bases not matched to a gene: 7. The CDR3 contains 16 residues.

The chain links TRBV23-1 to TRBJ1-6; 7 bases are a match to TRBD1. TRBV23-1 is noted as an ORF with a role that remains uncertain. CDR3 length equals 17 residues. Trimming cost V 7 bases and J 9 bases; bases outside gene matches: 18. CDR3 loop: CASTQLTYRGGGSPLHF. CDR3 bases: TGCGCCAGCACCCAATTAACGTACAGGGGTGGGGGTTCACCCCTCCACTTT.

The chain couples TRBV10-1 to TRBJ2-7; D possibly corresponds to TRBD1 (5 bases). CDR3 size: 14 residues. Trimming pared 0 bases from V and 4 bases from J, leaving 10 bases between. CDR1 is WNHNN and CDR2 is SYGVQD in the germline V gene (reference sequence). The CDR3 DNA reads TGCGCCAGCAGTGAGTCGAGCAGGGCGTACGAGCAGTACTTC. Its translation is CASSESSRAYEQYF.

The J gene is TRBJ2-2, the V gene TRBV30; D ambiguous. V was cut by 4 bases and J by 4 bases, with 7 bases left in between. The CDR3 is 12 residues long. Germline CDR1 is GTSNPN and CDR2 is SVGIG (reference sequence). This CDR3 is CAWKKRTGELFF. As DNA, the CDR3 is TGTGCCTGGAAAAAGCGCACCGGGGAGCTGTTTTTT.

The rearrangement joins TRBV10-3 to TRBJ1-4; no firm D call. The V end lost 4 bases, the J end lost 3 bases, and 6 bases lay between the germline ends. In germline, CDR1 is ENHRY, CDR2 SYGVKD. The CDR3 totals 13 residues. CDR3 in DNA: TGTGCCATCAGTGGGCGAGCTAATGAAAAACTGTTTTTT. It encodes CAISGRANEKLFF.

The rearrangement uses TRBV4-2 and TRBJ1-4; D is ambiguous. The V end lost 7 bases, the J end lost 8 bases, and 20 bases lay between the germline ends. The CDR3 is 15 amino acids. CDR1 and CDR2 (germline): LGHNA, YNFKEQ. The CDR3 here is CASTDRGGNREKLFF. The CDR3 DNA reads as TGTGCCAGCACCGACCGGGGAGGAAATCGGGAAAAACTGTTTTTT.

The chain has TRBV28 and TRBJ1-1; 7 bases line up with TRBD1. CDR3 length: 15 amino acids. The V gene end was trimmed by 3 bases and the J gene end by 3 bases; junction bases not matched to a gene: 7. The germline CDR1 and CDR2 sequences are MDHEN and SYDVKM. The CDR3 here is CASSLDTGADTEAFF. In DNA form, the CDR3 reads TGTGCCAGCAGTTTGGATACAGGGGCCGACACTGAAGCTTTCTTT.

A remark on this clone: Other DNA sequences in the sample encode the same CDR3. This chain joins TRBV30 and TRBJ2-6; tentative D call: TRBD2 (5 bases). Trimming stripped 0 bases from V and 1 base from J, with 7 bases between. Looked up from germline, CDR1 is GTSNPN and CDR2 is SVGIG (reference sequence). The length of the CDR3 is 15 residues. CDR3 in DNA: TGTGCCTGGAGTGTCGGGGTATCTGGGGCCAACGTCCTGACTTTC. It translates to CAWSVGVSGANVLTF.

This clone was observed once. This rearrangement joins TRBV27 to TRBJ2-7, with 11 bases aligning to TRBD2. This CDR3 comprises 15 residues. Germline CDR1 and CDR2: MNHEY and SMNVEV (reference sequence). Unmatched junction bases numbered 8, after V lost 8 bases and J lost 2 bases. This chain's CDR3 is CASRLTSGGTYEQYF. The DNA for the CDR3 is TGTGCCAGCCGACTAACTAGCGGGGGAACCTACGAGCAGTACTTC.

J is TRBJ1-2 and V is TRBV2; perhaps TRBD1 as D (5 bases). V was trimmed by 7 bases and J by 8 bases, leaving 20 bases between them. Germline V gene data show CDR1 as SNHLY and CDR2 as FYNNEI. CDR3 length equals 14 residues. The DNA of the CDR3 is TGTGCCAGCACCTTTGAGTGGGGACCTGGGGGCTACACCTTC. It specifies CASTFEWGPGGYTF. The variable domain in full, with the rest retrieved from reference TRBV2 and TRBJ1-2, is EPEVTQTPSHQVTQMGQEVILRCVPISNHLYFYWYRQILGQKVEFLVSFYNNEISEKSEIFDDQFSVERPDGSNFTLKIRSTKLEDSAMYFCASTFEWGPGGYTFGSGTRLTVV.

V is TRBV6-5 and J is TRBJ1-2, with a tentative D call TRBD1 (5 bases). The CDR3 has 14 amino acids. The V end was cut by 4 bases, the J end by 4 bases, with 13 bases between. Germline V CDR1 and CDR2: MNHEY, SVGAGI. Here the CDR3 reads CASSSLGEAYGYTF. CDR3 DNA sequence: TGTGCCAGCAGTTCCCTGGGGGAGGCCTATGGCTACACCTTC.

V gene TRBV20-1 combines with J gene TRBJ2-2; D is unclear. The V and J ends lost 5 bases and 6 bases respectively, with 7 bases between them. This CDR3 comprises 11 residues. Germline CDR1 DFQATT, CDR2 SNEGSKA (reference sequence). CDR3 residues: CSAVTPGELFF. For the CDR3, the DNA is TGCAGTGCTGTTACCCCCGGGGAGCTGTTTTTT.

This sequence joins TRBV29-1 and TRBJ2-1; TRBD2 might be the D (5 bases). The CDR3 consists of 11 residues. The germline V gene encodes CDR1 SQVTM and CDR2 ANQGSEA. Between the trimmed V and J ends, which lost 6 bases and 9 bases, there was a span of 12 bases. The CDR3: CSVIFGIEQFF. The CDR3 coding sequence is TGCAGCGTCATATTCGGGATTGAGCAGTTCTTC.

CDR3: CASSDTQSGPRNEQFF. CDR3 nucleotide sequence: TGTGCCAGCAGTGACACCCAATCGGGGCCCCGCAATGAGCAGTTCTTC. The gene calls are TRBV6-1 and TRBJ2-1, with D possibly being TRBD1 or TRBD2 (5 bases each). The CDR3 contains 16 residues. Trimming shortened V by 3 bases and J by 6 bases, and 18 bases separated the two germline ends. Germline assignment: CDR1 MNHNS and CDR2 SASEGT.